This T cell receptor beta chain appears in the sequencing data of a study of T cells in Graves' hyperthyroidism and ophthalmopathy. This clonotype was recorded many times. Subjects aged 18 to 65 presented with newly diagnosed hyperthyroidism of less than 2 months' duration. What was amplified from RNA transcripts were TCR beta CDR3 regions. During a first-round RT-PCR of the TCR CDR3, the HTBI primer set was used. Each CDR3 protein gets one entry after TCRdb re-called the multiplex PCR reads with MiXCR. The sample consists of a few hundred thousand distinct CDR3 sequences, 13% of them appearing once. The specimen sequenced was blood. The sequence was collected from a man aged 25 to 45 with Graves' hyperthyroidism that later progressed to Graves' ophthalmopathy.

The CDR3 here is CSVEQGTDTQYF. The CDR3 DNA reads as TGCAGCGTTGAACAGGGAACAGATACGCAGTATTTT. This rearrangement joins TRBV29-1 to TRBJ2-3; D might be TRBD1 (5 bases). Germline assignment: CDR1 SQVTM and CDR2 ANQGSEA. Trimming took off 2 bases at V and 3 bases at J, with 6 bases between the two ends. CDR3 length: 12 residues.